These T cell receptor beta chains were read from a single sample in a study of cytotoxic CD8 clonotypes in ibrutinib-treated CLL. Sequencing used immunoSEQ multiplex PCR; TCRdb keeps in-frame clones, though not all of them. The table shows 65,000 to 85,000 clones, with roughly 83% occurring only once. The specimen comprised PBMCs, sampled after 24 months of ibrutinib treatment. These receptors were taken from a human donor with chronic lymphocytic leukemia. The CDR3 runs from the conserved cysteine through the conserved F or W. A D gene is named only where the DNA matches it firmly. Rows may omit the clone size; those that give it use once, few, many or a size class.

d_gene: TRBD2; j_gene: TRBJ2-1; v_gene: TRBV30; abundance: -; CDR3aa: CASHLLGLAGGPQFF; CDR3nt: TGTGCCTCACACCTACTGGGACTAGCGGGAGGGCCGCAATTCTTC
d_gene: -; j_gene: TRBJ2-2; v_gene: TRBV11-3; abundance: few; CDR3aa: CASSFSTGELFF; CDR3nt: TGTGCCAGCAGCTTTAGCACCGGGGAGCTGTTTTTT
d_gene: TRBD1; j_gene: TRBJ2-7; v_gene: TRBV14; abundance: -; CDR3aa: CASSQVGPGGTGAHEQYF; CDR3nt: TGTGCCAGCAGCCAAGTGGGCCCTGGGGGGACAGGGGCCCACGAGCAGTACTTC
d_gene: TRBD2; j_gene: TRBJ2-5; v_gene: TRBV2; abundance: -; CDR3aa: CASSDIASGRGETQYF; CDR3nt: TGTGCCAGCAGTGACATAGCTAGCGGGAGAGGAGAGACCCAGTACTTC
d_gene: -; j_gene: TRBJ1-1; v_gene: TRBV4-2; abundance: -; CDR3aa: CASRWTAVANTEAFF; CDR3nt: TGTGCCAGCAGATGGACGGCCGTCGCGAACACTGAAGCTTTCTTT
d_gene: TRBD1; j_gene: TRBJ1-4; v_gene: TRBV5-5; abundance: -; CDR3aa: CASSPGQGLANEKLFF; CDR3nt: TGTGCCAGCAGCCCTGGACAGGGGTTGGCTAATGAAAAACTGTTTTTT
d_gene: TRBD2; j_gene: TRBJ2-7; v_gene: TRBV28; abundance: -; CDR3aa: CASSTGGPRYEQYF; CDR3nt: TGTGCCAGCAGCACGGGAGGGCCAAGATACGAGCAGTACTTC
d_gene: -; j_gene: TRBJ2-7; v_gene: TRBV6-4; abundance: -; CDR3aa: CAPGPTSRWVEEDYEQYF; CDR3nt: TGTGCCCCTGGCCCAACCAGCCGATGGGTAGAAGAGGACTACGAGCAGTACTTC
d_gene: -; j_gene: TRBJ2-5; v_gene: TRBV11-2; abundance: -; CDR3aa: CASSLVISASQETQYF; CDR3nt: TGTGCCAGCAGCTTAGTAATTTCGGCTAGCCAAGAGACCCAGTACTTC
d_gene: -; j_gene: TRBJ2-1; v_gene: TRBV6-4; abundance: -; CDR3aa: CASSGTRNEQFF; CDR3nt: TGTGCCAGCAGTGGCACACGTAATGAGCAGTTCTTC
d_gene: TRBD1; j_gene: TRBJ1-1; v_gene: TRBV28; abundance: -; CDR3aa: CASSLGDRYTEAFF; CDR3nt: TGTGCCAGCAGCCTAGGGGACAGGTACACTGAAGCTTTCTTT
d_gene: -; j_gene: TRBJ1-4; v_gene: TRBV21-1; abundance: -; CDR3aa: CASSKDVSGQGVASWEKLFF; CDR3nt: TGTGCCAGCAGCAAAGACGTGTCGGGGCAGGGGGTGGCTTCGTGGGAAAAACTGTTTTTT
d_gene: TRBD1; j_gene: TRBJ1-1; v_gene: TRBV4-1; abundance: -; CDR3aa: CASSQGQGRNTEAFF; CDR3nt: TGCGCCAGCAGCCAAGGACAGGGAAGAAACACTGAAGCTTTCTTT
d_gene: -; j_gene: TRBJ2-7; v_gene: TRBV2; abundance: -; CDR3aa: CASSEVEGFSYEQYF; CDR3nt: TGTGCCAGCAGTGAAGTGGAGGGCTTCTCCTACGAGCAGTACTTC
d_gene: -; j_gene: TRBJ1-1; v_gene: TRBV7-6; abundance: few; CDR3aa: CASAITANTEAFF; CDR3nt: TGTGCCAGCGCAATCACAGCCAACACTGAAGCTTTCTTT
d_gene: TRBD1; j_gene: TRBJ1-1; v_gene: TRBV5-6; abundance: -; CDR3aa: CASSLGQGAGNTEAFF; CDR3nt: TGTGCCAGCAGCTTGGGACAGGGGGCAGGGAACACTGAAGCTTTCTTT
d_gene: -; j_gene: TRBJ2-7; v_gene: TRBV5-6; abundance: -; CDR3aa: CASSLVGTPAYEQYF; CDR3nt: TGTGCCAGCAGCTTGGTCGGGACACCTGCCTACGAGCAGTACTTC
d_gene: -; j_gene: TRBJ2-3; v_gene: TRBV7-3; abundance: -; CDR3aa: CASSLSTDTQYF; CDR3nt: TGTGCCAGCAGCTTAAGCACAGATACGCAGTATTTT
d_gene: TRBD1; j_gene: TRBJ2-3; v_gene: TRBV28; abundance: -; CDR3aa: CASSPRDRTDTQYF; CDR3nt: TGTGCCAGCAGCCCTAGGGACAGGACAGATACGCAGTATTTT
d_gene: -; j_gene: TRBJ2-4; v_gene: TRBV7-3; abundance: -; CDR3aa: CASSLTGSKNIQYF; CDR3nt: TGTGCCAGCAGCTTAACTGGGTCCAAAAACATTCAGTACTTC
d_gene: -; j_gene: TRBJ2-3; v_gene: TRBV10-3; abundance: once; CDR3aa: CAIKHDTDTQYF; CDR3nt: TGTGCCATCAAACACGACACAGATACGCAGTATTTT
d_gene: -; j_gene: TRBJ2-1; v_gene: TRBV7-3; abundance: -; CDR3aa: CASTLGGSYNEQFF; CDR3nt: TGTGCCAGCACCCTAGGAGGCTCCTACAATGAGCAGTTCTTC
d_gene: -; j_gene: TRBJ2-1; v_gene: TRBV5-2; abundance: -; CDR3aa: CASSPSPAGAHNEQFF; CDR3nt: TGTGCCAGCAGCCCCTCCCCAGCGGGAGCCCACAATGAGCAGTTCTTC
d_gene: TRBD1; j_gene: TRBJ1-5; v_gene: TRBV6-6; abundance: -; CDR3aa: CASGGQGVNQPQHF; CDR3nt: TGTGCCAGCGGGGGACAGGGCGTTAATCAGCCCCAGCATTTT
d_gene: TRBD2; j_gene: TRBJ2-7; v_gene: TRBV27; abundance: -; CDR3aa: CASSLSGLAGGPQYF; CDR3nt: TGTGCCAGCAGTTTATCGGGACTAGCGGGAGGGCCGCAGTACTTC
d_gene: -; j_gene: TRBJ2-5; v_gene: TRBV18; abundance: -; CDR3aa: CASSPPSQQETQYF; CDR3nt: TGTGCCAGCTCACCACCGAGCCAGCAAGAGACCCAGTACTTC
d_gene: -; j_gene: TRBJ1-5; v_gene: TRBV6-1; abundance: -; CDR3aa: CASSEYRGPLVISPQHF; CDR3nt: TGTGCCAGCAGTGAATACCGGGGGCCCTTAGTAATCAGCCCCCAGCATTTT
d_gene: -; j_gene: TRBJ2-7; v_gene: TRBV9; abundance: -; CDR3aa: CASSVTRDGGSQYF; CDR3nt: TGTGCCAGCAGCGTCACCCGGGACGGCGGGTCGCAGTACTTC
d_gene: TRBD2; j_gene: TRBJ2-7; v_gene: TRBV11-2; abundance: -; CDR3aa: CASSLDGNLAGYAYEQYF; CDR3nt: TGTGCCAGCAGCTTAGATGGGAACCTAGCGGGGTATGCCTACGAGCAGTACTTC
d_gene: TRBD1; j_gene: TRBJ2-2; v_gene: TRBV5-6; abundance: -; CDR3aa: CASSSGTGGTGELFF; CDR3nt: TGTGCCAGCAGCTCCGGGACAGGGGGCACCGGGGAGCTGTTTTTT
d_gene: -; j_gene: TRBJ1-4; v_gene: TRBV14; abundance: -; CDR3aa: CASSQDPTSGVEKLFF; CDR3nt: TGTGCCAGCAGCCAAGACCCCACATCCGGCGTTGAAAAACTGTTTTTT
d_gene: -; j_gene: TRBJ2-5; v_gene: TRBV4-1; abundance: once; CDR3aa: CASSYWGGETQYF; CDR3nt: TGCGCCAGCAGCTACTGGGGTGGCGAGACCCAGTACTTC
d_gene: -; j_gene: TRBJ2-1; v_gene: TRBV18; abundance: -; CDR3aa: CASSVLLLNEQFF; CDR3nt: TGTGCCAGCTCGGTGCTTCTCCTCAATGAGCAGTTCTTC
d_gene: -; j_gene: TRBJ2-1; v_gene: TRBV5-1; abundance: -; CDR3aa: CASRPVLGSSREQFF; CDR3nt: TGCGCCAGCAGACCTGTCCTTGGGAGTTCTCGTGAGCAGTTCTTC
d_gene: -; j_gene: TRBJ2-1; v_gene: TRBV6-1; abundance: -; CDR3aa: CASVKAQGTNNEQFF; CDR3nt: TGTGCCAGCGTTAAGGCACAAGGAACTAACAATGAGCAGTTCTTC
d_gene: TRBD1; j_gene: TRBJ1-4; v_gene: TRBV6-4; abundance: -; CDR3aa: CASSGAGGLTNEKLFF; CDR3nt: TGTGCCAGCAGTGGGGCAGGGGGCCTAACTAATGAAAAACTGTTTTTT
d_gene: TRBD1; j_gene: TRBJ2-1; v_gene: TRBV7-3; abundance: once; CDR3aa: CASSRTGGYNEQFF; CDR3nt: TGTGCCAGCAGTCGGACAGGGGGCTACAATGAGCAGTTCTTC
d_gene: -; j_gene: TRBJ2-5; v_gene: TRBV30; abundance: -; CDR3aa: CAWRGMGVETQYF; CDR3nt: TGTGCCTGGCGGGGGATGGGAGTGGAGACCCAGTACTTC
d_gene: -; j_gene: TRBJ2-2; v_gene: TRBV18; abundance: -; CDR3aa: CASTPDSGELFF; CDR3nt: TGTGCCAGCACCCCAGACTCCGGGGAGCTGTTTTTT
d_gene: TRBD1; j_gene: TRBJ1-2; v_gene: TRBV7-2; abundance: -; CDR3aa: CASSLPTGGNYGYTF; CDR3nt: TGTGCCAGCAGCCTACCGACAGGGGGGAACTATGGCTACACCTTC
d_gene: -; j_gene: TRBJ1-2; v_gene: TRBV30; abundance: -; CDR3aa: CAWSVSGKGYTF; CDR3nt: TGTGCCTGGAGTGTATCCGGAAAGGGGTACACCTTC
d_gene: TRBD1; j_gene: TRBJ2-7; v_gene: TRBV5-6; abundance: once; CDR3aa: CASSLGTGLYEQYF; CDR3nt: TGTGCCAGCAGCTTGGGGACAGGGCTCTACGAGCAGTACTTC
d_gene: -; j_gene: TRBJ2-7; v_gene: TRBV5-1; abundance: -; CDR3aa: CASSLEGLVVSYEQYF; CDR3nt: TGCGCCAGCAGCTTGGAAGGTTTAGTGGTGTCCTACGAGCAGTACTTC
d_gene: TRBD2; j_gene: TRBJ2-7; v_gene: TRBV29-1; abundance: -; CDR3aa: CSVVPLASGVTYEQYF; CDR3nt: TGCAGCGTTGTCCCTTTGGCTAGCGGAGTTACCTACGAGCAGTACTTC
d_gene: -; j_gene: TRBJ1-4; v_gene: TRBV5-1; abundance: -; CDR3aa: CASSLAGTNEKLFF; CDR3nt: TGCGCCAGCAGCTTGGCCGGCACTAATGAAAAACTGTTTTTT